This passage covers 32 T cell receptor beta chains from one sample sequenced in a study of CD4 and CD8 cells across lung adenocarcinoma regions. TCRdb reprocessed the PCR reads via MiXCR and lists one record per CDR3 protein. The sample shows fewer than 20,000 distinct CDR3 sequences, about half of them seen only once. Sequences were obtained from CD8+ T cells from the center of a lung tumor. These receptors were obtained from a female donor with lung adenocarcinoma. The CD4 and CD8 labels of this study may be unreliable.

The rearrangement links TRBV6-5 to TRBJ2-5; TRBD2 agrees at 9 bases. The J call may be incorrect, as the DNA end agrees better with TRBJ2-7. This CDR3 has 15 residues. The germline V gene encodes CDR1 MNHEY and CDR2 SVGAGI. This CDR3 reads CASSFGGPAGGEQYF. DNA for the CDR3: TGTGCCAGCAGTTTTGGGGGTCCAGCGGGAGGCGAGCAGTACTTC.

The V and J genes are TRBV6-5 and TRBJ2-2; TRBD1 aligns across 8 bases. V gave up 4 bases and J gave up 4 bases; unmatched junction bases: 2. CDR1 and CDR2 (germline): MNHEY, SVGAGI. There are 14 residues in the CDR3. The DNA of the CDR3 is TGTGCCAGCAGTTTCGACAGGGGCACCGGGGAGCTGTTTTTT. It yields the protein CASSFDRGTGELFF.

The chain employs TRBV6-1 and TRBJ2-3; no reliable D call. This CDR3 comprises 15 residues. Trimming left V 1 base short and J 2 bases short, with 10 bases between. From germline, CDR1 is MNHNS and CDR2 SASEGT. CDR3 in amino acids: CASSEGPIITDTQYF. CDR3 DNA: TGTGCCAGCAGTGAAGGACCTATAATCACAGATACGCAGTATTTT.

Note on this clonotype: Being one base from a much bigger clone, this may be a read error. V and J are TRBV6-1 and TRBJ2-5; possible D gene TRBD2, 6 bases. CDR1 and CDR2 from the germline V gene are MNHNS and SASEGT. The V gene lost 6 bases and the J gene lost 11 bases, with 19 bases spanning the gap. The CDR3 covers 13 residues. DNA for the CDR3: TGTGCCAGCAGGGGGATACTAGCCAATGAGCAGTACTTC. Protein: CASRGILANEQYF.

This clonotype appeared many times. A much larger clonotype is one base distant, so this may be a read error. The chain carries TRBV6-5 and TRBJ2-5, with 7 bases aligning to TRBD1. Losses at the gene ends were 2 bases for V and 10 bases for J; bases not matched to a gene: 1. The germline CDR1 and CDR2 sequences are MNHEY and SVGAGI. The CDR3 has 11 amino acids. The CDR3 nucleotides are TGTGCCAGCAGTTACCAGGGGGTCCAGTACTTC. This translates into CASSYQGVQYF.

This clonotype has a handful of counts. V gene TRBV6-1 combines with J gene TRBJ2-5; D is possibly TRBD1 or TRBD2 (5 bases each). The DNA end is a closer match to TRBJ2-7, so the J assignment may be wrong. Per the germline V gene, CDR1 is MNHNS and CDR2 is SASEGT. This CDR3 has 13 residues. Written as DNA, the CDR3 is TGTGCCAGCAGTGACCGAGGGGACTACGAGCAGTACTTC. It specifies CASSDRGDYEQYF.

This clonotype is classed as medium-sized (0.01 to 0.1%). The chain carries TRBV6-1 and TRBJ2-5, with 11 bases that match TRBD1. V lost 10 bases to trimming and J lost 7 bases; unmatched junction nucleotides: 17. Germline V gene sequence: CDR1 MNHNS, CDR2 SASEGT. This CDR3 has 16 residues. CDR3 sequence (DNA): TGTGCCACTAAACCCCTGGACAGGGGGCGAATTACGACCCAGTACTTC. As protein: CATKPLDRGRITTQYF.

V and J are TRBV6-5 and TRBJ2-1; D perhaps matches TRBD1 (5 bases). Matching the DNA end better, TRBJ2-7 makes the J call doubtful. The CDR3 extends over 13 amino acids. Germline V gene sequence: CDR1 MNHEY, CDR2 SVGAGI. The CDR3 nucleotides read TGTGCCAGCAGTTACTCGAAGGGGTACGAGCAGTACTTC. This translates into CASSYSKGYEQYF.

This rearrangement joins TRBV7-8 to TRBJ2-7, with 7 positions matching TRBD1. The DNA end is more similar to TRBJ2-5, so the J call may be wrong. The CDR3 covers 14 residues. The germline CDR1 and CDR2 sequences are SGHVS and FQNEAQ. CDR3 amino acids: CASSPQTGRETQYF. CDR3 coding DNA: TGTGCCAGCAGCCCCCAGACAGGGAGAGAGACCCAGTACTTC.

The gene calls are TRBV6-5 and TRBJ2-1, with D perhaps matching TRBD2 (5 bases). The germline V and J ends were trimmed by 2 bases and 14 bases, with 13 bases remaining between them. Germline assignment: CDR1 MNHEY and CDR2 SVGAGI. This CDR3 comprises 12 residues. Here the CDR3 DNA reads TGTGCCAGCAGTTACCGCCGGGATCGTGAGTTCTTC. Translated: CASSYRRDREFF.

This clonotype appeared many times. The chain is built from TRBV7-2 and TRBJ2-5; either TRBD1 or TRBD2 may fit D (6 bases each). Germline V gene data show CDR1 as SGHTA and CDR2 as FQGNSA. The CDR3 is made up of 14 amino acids. The V gene lost 5 bases and the J gene lost 9 bases, with 19 bases spanning the gap. Written as DNA, the CDR3 is TGTGCCAGCAGCCGGGACACCCGTGGAGGGGCCCAGTACTTC. Its translation is CASSRDTRGGAQYF.

The rearrangement joins TRBV27 to TRBJ2-3; 10 positions agree with TRBD2. CDR3 length equals 16 residues. The junction had 5 bases not matched to a gene; V was cut back by 2 bases and J by 3 bases. Looked up from germline, CDR1 is MNHEY and CDR2 is SMNVEV (reference sequence). CDR3 residues: CASSLRGSGRTDTQYF. DNA for the CDR3: TGTGCCAGCAGTTTAAGAGGTAGCGGGAGGACAGATACGCAGTATTTT.

The chain couples TRBV6-5 to TRBJ2-2; D is possibly TRBD2 (5 bases). With the DNA end fitting TRBJ2-3 better, the J assignment may be wrong. This CDR3 has 15 amino acids. Germline V gene data show CDR1 as MNHEY and CDR2 as SVGAGI. CDR3: CASSYSDLNTGAQYF. CDR3 DNA sequence: TGTGCCAGCAGTTACTCTGACTTGAACACCGGGGCGCAGTATTTT.

V is TRBV6-1 and J is TRBJ2-1; TRBD1 matches 10 bases. V dropped 7 bases and J dropped 7; count of bases not matched to a gene: 4. Per germline, CDR1 MNHNS and CDR2 SASEGT. The length of the CDR3 is 13 residues. Written as DNA, the CDR3 is TGTGCCAGCAACCGACAGGGGGCTAATGAGCAGTTCTTC. Protein product: CASNRQGANEQFF.

This clonotype has just a few counts. The chain employs TRBV6-5 and TRBJ2-5; D not resolved. Germline lookup yields CDR1 MNHEY and CDR2 SVGAGI. This CDR3 comprises 14 residues. V was clipped by 2 bases and J by 0 bases, with 7 bases between them. DNA for the CDR3: TGTGCCAGCAGTTACGGCGGATACCAAGAGACCCAGTACTTC. This translates into CASSYGGYQETQYF.

This clonotype was observed once. The CDR3 spells CARVYRGRGTGELFF. As DNA, the CDR3 is TGCGCCAGGGTGTACAGGGGGCGAGGGACCGGGGAGCTGTTTTTT. The chain employs TRBV23-1 and TRBJ2-2; TRBD1 aligns across 9 bases. TRBV23-1 is an ORF, and what it does is uncertain. V dropped 9 bases and J dropped 5; count of bases not matched to a gene: 10. The CDR3 spans 15 residues.

This clonotype was found once. This chain uses TRBV6-1 with TRBJ2-3, with 7 bases identical to TRBD1. Judging by the DNA end, TRBJ2-7 fits better; the J call may be wrong. This CDR3 contains 16 residues. In germline, CDR1 is MNHNS, CDR2 SASEGT. The CDR3 loop is CASRVLGGRDPDTQYF. The CDR3 nucleotides are TGTGCCAGCAGGGTGCTAGGGGGCCGGGACCCAGATACGCAGTACTTC.

This rearrangement joins TRBV6-1 to TRBJ2-1; 7 nucleotides agree with TRBD2. The DNA end lines up better with TRBJ2-5; the J call may be wrong. CDR1 is MNHNS and CDR2 is SASEGT in the germline V gene. The CDR3 length is 15 residues. CDR3 sequence: CASSGGGGGGETQYF. The DNA of the CDR3 is TGTGCCAGCAGTGGGGGGGGGGGGGGGGGGGAGACCCAGTACTTC.

There are many counts of this clonotype. V usage is TRBV6-9 and J usage is TRBJ2-1, with TRBD2 matching 10 bases. Per the germline V gene, CDR1 is MNHGY and CDR2 is SVAAGI. The length of the CDR3 is 14 residues. V lost 2 bases, J lost 6 bases, and 1 base stayed unmatched. CDR3 in amino acids: CASSYSGRANEQFF. CDR3 bases: TGTGCCAGCAGTTATAGCGGGAGGGCCAATGAGCAGTTCTTC.

This clonotype was seen more than once but under ten times. The chain's CDR3 is CASSYSSSLDAGELFF. CDR3 sequence (DNA): TGTGCCAGCAGTTACTCTAGCAGTCTTGATGCCGGGGAGCTGTTTTTT. The gene calls are TRBV6-5 and TRBJ2-2; D unclear. Germline CDR1 is MNHEY and CDR2 is SVGAGI. V was trimmed by 0 bases and J by 6 bases, leaving 14 bases between them. This CDR3 has 16 amino acids.

About this clonotype: The junction does not match germline at one end; this may be a read error. The chain combines TRBV6-1 with TRBJ2-3, with a tentative D call TRBD1 (7 bases). The CDR3 loop spans 15 amino acids. Germline CDR1 and CDR2: MNHNS and SASEGT. CDR3 sequence reads: CAGGVEGAPTDTQYF. CDR3 in DNA: TGTGCCGGCGGGGTGGAGGGGGCGCCCACAGATACGCAGTACTTT.

The chain has TRBV27 and TRBJ1-6; D gene uncertain. Looked up from germline, CDR1 is MNHEY and CDR2 is SMNVEV (reference sequence). V was shortened by 2 bases and J by 11 bases, with 13 bases between the two germline ends. The CDR3 sequence is 14 residues long. The CDR3 sequence: CASSLVASGTPLHF. The CDR3 coding sequence is TGTGCCAGCAGTTTAGTAGCGTCCGGGACACCCCTCCACTTT.

This clonotype was counted ten times or more. CDR3 sequence reads: CASRETGGNSPLHF. CDR3 DNA: TGTGCCAGCAGGGAGACAGGGGGAAATTCACCCCTCCACTTT. The rearrangement links TRBV27 to TRBJ1-6, with 9 bases that match TRBD1. Germline trimming cut 6 bases from V and 7 bases from J; bases unmatched to any gene: 4. This CDR3 comprises 14 residues. CDR1 MNHEY and CDR2 SMNVEV come from the germline V gene (reference sequence).

The chain employs TRBV10-3 and TRBJ1-2, with D tentatively TRBD1 (6 bases). This CDR3 spans 14 amino acids. Trimming took 11 bases from V and 2 from J, leaving 18 bases between them. CDR1 and CDR2 (germline): ENHRY, SYGVKD. This CDR3 is CAGGGGCRNYGYTF. The DNA of the CDR3 is TGTGCCGGAGGGGGGGGGTGTAGAAACTATGGCTACACCTTC.

The gene calls are TRBV6-1 and TRBJ2-4; weak D call: TRBD2 (5 bases). The CDR3 is 14 residues long. CDR1 and CDR2 (germline): MNHNS, SASEGT. V lost 4 bases and J 8 bases, leaving 15 bases between the germline ends. CDR3 in amino acids: CASSAWRPGDIQYF. For the CDR3, the DNA is TGTGCCAGCAGTGCTTGGAGGCCTGGGGACATTCAGTACTTC.

The gene calls are TRBV11-2 and TRBJ2-2, with 8 nucleotides matching TRBD1. CDR1 is SGHAT and CDR2 is FQNNGV in the germline V gene. CDR3 length equals 15 residues. The junction had 6 bases not matched to a gene; V was cut back by 5 bases and J by 4 bases. Here the CDR3 reads CASSPDRGGTGELFF. CDR3 in DNA: TGTGCCAGCAGCCCAGACAGGGGCGGCACCGGGGAGCTGTTTTTT.

The DNA of the CDR3 is TGTGCCAGCAGCTTAGGTGAGGGGGTTATCGATGAGCAGTTCTTC. Encoded protein: CASSLGEGVIDEQFF. The rearrangement links TRBV11-3 to TRBJ2-1, with a tentative D call TRBD1 (6 bases). CDR3 length: 15 amino acids. V lost 1 base and J lost 8, with 15 bases in between. Germline CDR1 is SGHNT and CDR2 is YENEEA.

The chain links TRBV6-4 to TRBJ2-3, with 11 bases matching TRBD2. Germline CDR1 MRHNA, CDR2 SNTAGT. V dropped 6 bases and J dropped 0; count of bases not matched to a gene: 2. The CDR3 spans 15 residues. CDR3 nucleotides: TGTGCCAGCAGCCGGACTAGCGGGAGCACAGATACGCAGTATTTT. Translation: CASSRTSGSTDTQYF.

The count of this clonotype is one. The chain couples TRBV6-2 or TRBV6-3 to TRBJ2-4; D possibly corresponds to TRBD1 (6 bases). The CDR3 is 17 residues long. Germline V gene sequence: CDR1 MNHEY, CDR2 SVGEGT. Deletions cut 5 bases from V and 2 bases from J, with 19 bases between. CDR3: CASSTWDNGYTKNIQYF. CDR3 DNA: TGTGCCAGCAGTACCTGGGACAACGGCTACACCAAAAACATTCAGTACTTC.

Note on this clonotype: Mismatch with germline at one junction end may stem from a read error. The chain joins TRBV10-3 to TRBJ2-3; D is perhaps TRBD2 (5 bases). The DNA end lines up better with TRBJ2-7; the J call may be wrong. Germline V CDR1 and CDR2: ENHRY, SYGVKD. This CDR3 region has 14 residues. The CDR3 DNA sequence: TGTGCCGTCAGTGAGCTGGAGGCAACAGATATGCAGTACTTC. Translating gives CAVSELEATDMQYF.

This sequence joins TRBV18 and TRBJ1-2; D may be TRBD1 (5 bases). V shed 1 base and J shed 3 bases, with 15 bases lying between them. CDR3 size: 16 residues. The germline V gene encodes CDR1 KGHSH and CDR2 LQKENI. The CDR3, as DNA: TGTGCCAGCTCACCACAGAAATGGCAGGGTGACTATGGCTACACCTTC. Translated, it gives CASSPQKWQGDYGYTF.

Only a few counts were recorded for this clonotype. The V and J genes are TRBV5-6 and TRBJ2-5, with 9 nucleotides matching TRBD2. The end of the DNA is better explained by TRBJ2-7, so the J call may be wrong. Germline-derived CDR1 and CDR2 are SGHDT and YYEEEE. The CDR3 covers 15 residues. CDR3 region: CASSVSGTSSYEQYF. CDR3 nucleotide sequence: TGTGCCAGCAGCGTTTCCGGGACTAGCAGTTACGAGCAGTACTTC.